This T cell receptor (beta chain) was found in a study of CD8 T cell repertoires and HIV-1 epitope variants. For the study at large: Tested: three Gag epitope families, Nef HW9 and YT9. Enriched T cells were co-cultured with equal autologous T cell-negative cells.

For this clone: Antigen specificity is unknown.

TCRdb's table, derived via immunoSEQ multiplex PCR, lists solely in-frame clones and lacks some. The sample gives thousands of clones, about 60% of which show up once; about two fifths is in the top ten. J was trimmed by 3 bases and V by 2 bases; bases with no gene match: 5. Germline loops: CDR1 SGHDT, CDR2 YYEEEE. The CDR3 covers 15 residues. Study-level points and caveats: Eight to ten TCR beta clonotypes were antigen-specific, 5 or 6 apparently recognizing autologous or escape variants.

The specimen sequenced was cultured CD8+ T cells derived from PBMCs. The rearrangement joins TRBV5-6 to TRBJ2-1, with 7 bases aligning to TRBD1. This clonotype was obtained from a male donor with HIV. The CDR3 region is CASSFDREGYNEQFF. The CDR3 DNA is TGTGCCAGCAGCTTCGACAGGGAAGGCTACAATGAGCAGTTCTTC.